This TCR beta chain was identified during a study of T cell changes during pregnancy in multiple sclerosis. Here immunoSEQ multiplex PCR was the method, and the copy in TCRdb shows in-frame clones only, minus some. The sample holds about 75,000 clones, roughly 90% seen once. This TCR derives from a female donor in good health, enrolled as a control in a pregnancy study. The sample was peripheral blood, taken in the first trimester of pregnancy.

CDR3 sequence: CASSPPADRRHYEQYF. CDR3 coding DNA: TGTGCCAGCAGCCCCCCTGCGGACAGGCGTCACTACGAGCAGTACTTC. The chain uses TRBV7-9 and TRBJ2-7; 7 bases map to TRBD1. V gave up 5 bases and J gave up 3 bases; unmatched junction bases: 13. The CDR3 consists of 16 residues. The germline gives CDR1 SEHNR, CDR2 FQNEAQ (reference sequence). Drawing the rest from reference TRBV7-9 and TRBJ2-7, the complete variable domain is DTGVSQNPRHKITKRGQNVTFRCDPISEHNRLYWYRQTLGQGPEFLTYFQNEAQLEKSRLLSDRFSAERPKGSFSTLEIQRTEQGDSAMYLCASSPPADRRHYEQYFGPGTRLTVT.